This TCR beta chain appears in the sequencing data of a study of cytomegalovirus exposure and HLA in healthy donors. Study at large: The roughly 110 validation repertoires were reported in a later analysis to have been generated on the same platform as the roughly 670 first-cohort repertoires. General observations from the study: With high specificity and sensitivity, the classifier reportedly diagnosed cytomegalovirus status.

Of note for this clone: Its antigen remains unidentified.

Data came from immunoSEQ multiplex PCR; TCRdb stores just in-frame clones and leaves some out. The table lists around 240,000 clones, roughly 90% of them singletons. With 5 bases removed from V and 2 bases from J, the gap between germline ends came to 13 bases. The CDR3 is 15 amino acids. Germline CDR1 is SGHVS and CDR2 is FQNEAQ. This TCR came from a woman aged 18-29 years in good health and CMV-seronegative. The chain joins TRBV7-8 to TRBJ1-5; D is uncertain. The sample was PBMCs. This chain's CDR3 is CASSPGEMGNQPQHF. The CDR3 bases are TGTGCCAGCAGCCCCGGGGAGATGGGCAATCAGCCCCAGCATTTT.